The sequence of this T cell receptor beta chain was determined in a study of cytomegalovirus exposure and HLA in healthy donors. The study, taken as a whole, reports: Earlier findings revealed that most TCR beta V segments proved productive either about 87% or about 30% of the time. In a later analysis, TCR beta V- and J-gene trimming was associated with a missense DCLRE1C variant. It was reported that the classifier diagnosed cytomegalovirus status with high specificity and sensitivity in both the original and validation cohorts.

Primers included in the PCR were 60 Vbeta and 13 Jbeta primers. Here immunoSEQ multiplex PCR was the method, and the copy in TCRdb shows in-frame clones only, minus some. Of 100,000 to 120,000 clones in the sample, roughly three quarters were seen once. Germline lookup yields CDR1 MNHNY and CDR2 SVGAGI (reference sequence). Trimming removed 4 bases from V and 0 bases from J, with 10 bases in between. The CDR3 is 15 amino acids. This clone was counted only a few times. Its antigen is unknown. The sequence was collected from a man aged 25 to 45 in good health and CMV-seronegative. The genes are TRBV6-6 and TRBJ1-3; possible D gene TRBD1, 5 bases. Input material: PBMCs. CDR3 in DNA: TGTGCCAGCAGTTCCCCCGGGGGCTCTGGAAACACCATATATTTT. It specifies CASSSPGGSGNTIYF.